This record looks at one TCR beta chain sequence and its context. Its antigen is as yet unknown. At one boundary the junction diverges from the germline segment, which might be a read error. Priming with a constant-region primer yielded TCR beta cDNA from about 510 ng total RNA. Amplification in three nested multiplex PCR rounds with slightly modified ARM-PCR gave rise to TCR beta libraries. The first two PCR rounds used TRBV1-TRBV30 primers with a Cbeta primer, 9 to 11 cycles each. TCRdb ran MiXCR on the multiplex PCR reads and lists one entry per CDR3 protein. The table includes tens of thousands of distinct CDR3 sequences, about 75% detected once. It was from roughly 20-30 mg of unsorted bulk tissue that RNA and DNA were co-extracted. This entry comes from a study of tumor-infiltrating lymphocytes in primary liver carcinoma. For the study at large: Participating patients were men and women between 30 and 69 years old. Whole-study findings and limits: Tumor region pairs shared more overlap than did tumor-adjacent and tumor-blood pairs. With p = 0.039, the top-250-clone fraction in tumors significantly exceeded that in blood.

Germline V gene lookup returns CDR1 SQVTM and CDR2 ANQGSEA. This CDR3 is 13 amino acids long. Sequencing was carried out using tumor-adjacent normal liver tissue. This clonotype was obtained from a woman in her twenties or thirties with primary liver carcinoma and hepatitis B virus infection. The chain joins TRBV29-1 to TRBJ2-5, with TRBD1 as a possible D gene (6 bases). CDR3 residues: CSVTWTAQDTQYF. The DNA of the CDR3 is TGCAGCGTGACCTGGACAGCCCAAGATACCCAGTACTTC.